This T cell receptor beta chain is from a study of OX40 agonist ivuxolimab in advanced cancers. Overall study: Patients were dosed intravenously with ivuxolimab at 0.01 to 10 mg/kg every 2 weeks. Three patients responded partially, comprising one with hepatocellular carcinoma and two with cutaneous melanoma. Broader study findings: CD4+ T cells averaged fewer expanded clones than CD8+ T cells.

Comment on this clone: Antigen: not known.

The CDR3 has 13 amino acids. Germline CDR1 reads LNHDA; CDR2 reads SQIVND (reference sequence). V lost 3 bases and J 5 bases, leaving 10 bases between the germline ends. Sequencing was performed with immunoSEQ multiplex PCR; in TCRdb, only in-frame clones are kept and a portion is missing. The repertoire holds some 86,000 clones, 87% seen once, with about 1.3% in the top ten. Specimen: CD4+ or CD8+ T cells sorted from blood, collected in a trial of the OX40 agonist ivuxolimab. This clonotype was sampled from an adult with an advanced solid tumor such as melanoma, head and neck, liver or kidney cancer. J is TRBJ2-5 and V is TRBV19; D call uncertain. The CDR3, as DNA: TGTGCCAGTAGTATGCCATTCGGGGAGACCCAGTACTTC. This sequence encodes CASSMPFGETQYF.